The following is a T cell receptor beta chain sequence with its context. Trimming removed 0 bases at V and 7 bases at J, with 15 bases between. CDR3 length: 16 amino acids. Per the germline V gene, CDR1 is MNHNY and CDR2 is SVGAGI (reference sequence). MiXCR, applied by TCRdb to the 5' RACE reads, yields one record per CDR3 protein. The sample carries some 1,600,000 distinct CDR3 sequences, roughly 35% recorded once. The sample belongs to a study of identical twins. The sequenced sample consisted of cord blood. The sequence came from a newborn girl in good health. J is TRBJ1-4 and V is TRBV6-6, with D possibly being TRBD1 (5 bases). CDR3 coding DNA: TGTGCCAGCAGTTACTCGCTGGCGGCGAGGGGTGAAAAACTGTTTTTT. Amino acid sequence: CASSYSLAARGEKLFF.